This paragraph covers one T cell receptor (beta chain) sequence. Assay used: immunoSEQ multiplex PCR; TCRdb lists only in-frame clones, some missing. The sample shows approximately 60,000 clones, approximately 90% of them seen only once. J lost 0 bases, V lost 4 bases, and 8 bases had no gene match. Germline-derived CDR1 and CDR2 are SGHDT and YYEEEE. CDR3 length: 16 amino acids. This specimen belongs to a study of T cell changes during pregnancy in multiple sclerosis. The V and J genes are TRBV5-6 and TRBJ1-2; 8 bases are a match to TRBD1. This receptor was identified in a female donor in good health, enrolled as a control in a pregnancy study. The source was peripheral blood, collected after pregnancy. CDR3 region: CASSHGTGRANYGYTF. CDR3 bases: TGTGCCAGCAGCCATGGGACAGGACGAGCTAACTATGGCTACACCTTC.